What follows are 25 T cell receptor beta chains derived from one specimen sequenced in a study of cytomegalovirus exposure and HLA in healthy donors (TCRdb year 2017). Library prep was done by the immunoSEQ multiplex PCR assay. For the multiplex PCR, a mixture combining 60 forward primers for TCR Vbeta segments and 13 reverse primers for TCR Jbeta segments was used. Sourced from immuneACCESS, this table was stored by TCRdb with only in-frame sequences that have V and J called. A share of the clones is absent; for the studies checked, an unresolved V gene accounts for under half, and the remainder has no known explanation. This sample gives under 150,000 clones in total; around a tenth of them show up just once. The ten largest clonotypes hold approximately 1.8% of the sample. The sample consisted of PBMCs. The receptors stem from a male donor in good health and CMV-seronegative.

The V and J genes are TRBV7-2 and TRBJ2-7; a possible D gene is TRBD2 (6 bases). V lost 5 bases and J 7 bases, leaving 21 bases between the germline ends. CDR1 and CDR2 (germline): SGHTA, FQGNSA. The CDR3 spans 15 residues. The CDR3: CASSPIRGKSGEQYF. For the CDR3, the DNA is TGTGCCAGCAGCCCCATTCGGGGGAAGTCGGGGGAGCAGTACTTC.

This chain joins TRBV7-8 and TRBJ1-6, with 7 bases that match TRBD1. V trimming: 2 bases; J trimming: 5 bases; junction bases outside the gene matches: 3. Germline CDR1 and CDR2: SGHVS and FQNEAQ. CDR3 size: 15 residues. The CDR3 coding sequence is TGTGCCAGCAGCTTAAGGGGACAGAATAATTCACCCCTCCACTTT. Translated: CASSLRGQNNSPLHF.

V usage is TRBV29-1 and J usage is TRBJ1-2, with D possibly matching TRBD1 (6 bases). The CDR3 is made up of 11 amino acids. Trimming cost V 5 bases and J 8 bases, with 12 bases left between them. Germline CDR1 SQVTM, CDR2 ANQGSEA. DNA of the CDR3: TGCAGCGTTTTTCCGGGACAAGGCTACACCTTC. This gives the protein CSVFPGQGYTF.

The rearrangement joins TRBV29-1 to TRBJ2-3, with D perhaps matching TRBD2 (6 bases). V lost 0 bases and J 4 bases, leaving 8 bases between the germline ends. Germline V gene data show CDR1 as SQVTM and CDR2 as ANQGSEA. The CDR3 loop spans 13 amino acids. The CDR3 region is CSVEDPGADTQYF. The CDR3 DNA follows: TGCAGCGTTGAAGATCCGGGGGCAGATACGCAGTATTTT.

This clone was seen a handful of times. V usage is TRBV6-6 and J usage is TRBJ1-5; 7 bases align to TRBD1. The CDR3 sequence is 14 residues long. CDR1 MNHNY and CDR2 SVGAGI come from the germline V gene (reference sequence). The trim removed 6 bases at V and 7 bases at J, leaving 9 bases unmatched. As DNA, the CDR3 is TGTGCCAGCAGCCTAGGGGGCGCTTGGCAGCCCCAGCATTTT. Protein product: CASSLGGAWQPQHF.

The chain links TRBV19 to TRBJ2-3; the match to TRBD2 covers 8 bases. The CDR3 contains 15 residues. Per the germline V gene, CDR1 is LNHDA and CDR2 is SQIVND (reference sequence). The V and J ends lost 3 bases and 4 bases, in that order; junction bases with no gene match: 6. CDR3 DNA sequence: TGTGCCAGTAGTATTTCCGGGGGGGCGGCAGATACGCAGTATTTT. Encoded protein: CASSISGGAADTQYF. Full variable domain (missing parts from reference TRBV19 and TRBJ2-3): DGGITQSPKYLFRKEGQNVTLSCEQNLNHDAMYWYRQDPGQGLRLIYYSQIVNDFQKGDIAEGYSVSREKKESFPLTVTSAQKNPTAFYLCASSISGGAADTQYFGPGTRLTVL.

In DNA form, the CDR3 reads TGTGCCAGCTGGACAGGGGACACCGGGGAGCTGTTTTTT. It codes for CASWTGDTGELFF. The chain couples TRBV6-1 to TRBJ2-2; 9 positions agree with TRBD1. CDR1 and CDR2 (germline): MNHNS, SASEGT. V dropped 8 bases and J dropped 3; count of bases not matched to a gene: 1. The CDR3 has 13 amino acids.

The chain couples TRBV25-1 to TRBJ2-4, with 8 bases fitting TRBD2. Germline CDR1 MGHDK, CDR2 SYGVNS. The CDR3 contains 16 residues. The V segment lost 4 bases and the J segment 7 bases; nucleotides outside the gene matches: 12. This CDR3 is CASSGGGSERGNIQYF. CDR3 bases: TGTGCCAGCAGTGGAGGGGGAAGCGAGCGGGGGAACATTCAGTACTTC. Filled out from reference TRBV25-1 and TRBJ2-4, the complete variable domain reads EADIYQTPRYLVIGTGKKITLECSQTMGHDKMYWYQQDPGMELHLIHYSYGVNSTEKGDLSSESTVSRIRTEHFPLTLESARPSHTSQYLCASSGGGSERGNIQYFGAGTRLSVL.

This clone occurred a few times. V usage is TRBV2 and J usage is TRBJ1-5, with 7 bases aligning to TRBD1. V gave up 6 bases and J gave up 2 bases; unmatched junction bases: 13. CDR3 length: 17 residues. Germline values: CDR1 SNHLY, CDR2 FYNNEI. The CDR3 here is CASRAGTVDTGNQPQHF. Written as DNA, the CDR3 is TGTGCCAGCAGAGCCGGGACAGTCGATACAGGCAATCAGCCCCAGCATTTT.

The chain carries TRBV18 and TRBJ1-3; D perhaps matches TRBD1 (5 bases). The V gene's germline CDR1 is KGHSH and CDR2 LQKENI. V lost 3 bases and J lost 1, with 13 bases in between. This CDR3 is 16 amino acids long. This chain's CDR3 is CASSPRSGLSGNTIYF. In DNA form, the CDR3 reads TGTGCCAGCTCACCCAGGTCGGGACTGTCTGGAAACACCATATATTTT.

J is TRBJ1-3 and V is TRBV6-6; D gene ambiguous. The V gene lost 6 bases and the J gene lost 0 bases, with 9 bases spanning the gap. The CDR3 extends over 14 amino acids. Germline V gives CDR1 MNHNY, CDR2 SVGAGI (reference sequence). The CDR3 sequence is CASRSFSSGNTIYF. The CDR3 bases are TGTGCCAGCAGATCATTTTCCTCTGGAAACACCATATATTTT.

There are a few counts of this clone. The chain carries TRBV10-3 and TRBJ1-2, with D possibly matching TRBD1 (5 bases). Trimming shortened V by 4 bases and J by 7 bases, and 10 bases separated the two germline ends. The germline gives CDR1 ENHRY, CDR2 SYGVKD. The CDR3 is 12 amino acids. Written as DNA, the CDR3 is TGTGCCATCAGTGCGCAGGGCCGTGGCTACACCTTC. Translating gives CAISAQGRGYTF.

The J gene is TRBJ1-2, the V gene TRBV28; 7 nucleotides line up with TRBD1. CDR1 and CDR2 from the germline V gene are MDHEN and SYDVKM. The CDR3 totals 15 residues. Unmatched junction bases numbered 14, after V lost 5 bases and J lost 8 bases. CDR3 in DNA: TGTGCCAGCAGTACACCAATGACAGGGAAGGGCGGCTACACCTTC. Amino acid sequence: CASSTPMTGKGGYTF.

This clone appeared a few times. The chain employs TRBV19 and TRBJ1-5; 12 bases map to TRBD1. CDR3 length: 16 amino acids. The trim removed 2 bases at V and 7 bases at J, leaving 6 bases unmatched. Germline V gene lookup returns CDR1 LNHDA and CDR2 SQIVND (reference sequence). CDR3 amino acids: CASSIPGTGGGQPQHF. CDR3 coding DNA: TGTGCCAGTAGTATACCCGGGACAGGGGGCGGCCAGCCCCAGCATTTT. The entire variable domain, with the rest obtained from reference TRBV19 and TRBJ1-5, is as follows: DGGITQSPKYLFRKEGQNVTLSCEQNLNHDAMYWYRQDPGQGLRLIYYSQIVNDFQKGDIAEGYSVSREKKESFPLTVTSAQKNPTAFYLCASSIPGTGGGQPQHFGDGTRLSIL.

This clone has only a few counts. The rearrangement uses TRBV4-2 and TRBJ1-3; a possible D gene is TRBD1 (6 bases). Germline CDR1 reads LGHNA; CDR2 reads YNFKEQ. The V end lost 0 bases, the J end lost 3 bases, and 18 bases lay between the germline ends. There are 18 residues in the CDR3. The chain's CDR3 is CASSQDSKEQGGGNTIYF. Written as DNA, the CDR3 is TGTGCCAGCAGCCAAGATAGCAAGGAACAGGGTGGTGGAAACACCATATATTTT.

This clone was seen more than once but under ten times. CDR3 sequence (DNA): TGTGCCAGCAGCAAACTAAGCGGAGTGGAAGAGACCCAGTACTTC. Amino acid sequence: CASSKLSGVEETQYF. V and J are TRBV28 and TRBJ2-5; perhaps TRBD2 as D (5 bases). Germline V gene lookup returns CDR1 MDHEN and CDR2 SYDVKM. Trimming took 6 bases from V and 3 from J, leaving 17 bases between them. CDR3 size: 15 residues.

The gene calls are TRBV27 and TRBJ1-4; no clear D. V was clipped by 6 bases and J by 2 bases, with 13 bases between them. CDR3 length: 15 amino acids. Germline CDR1 is MNHEY and CDR2 is SMNVEV (reference sequence). As DNA, the CDR3 is TGTGCCAGCAGACCATCTCGCGCCACTAATGAAAAACTGTTTTTT. Translating it yields CASRPSRATNEKLFF.

V and J are TRBV9 and TRBJ1-1; no clear D gene. Between the trimmed V and J ends, which lost 1 base and 3 bases, there was a span of 7 bases. Germline V gene sequence: CDR1 SGDLS, CDR2 YYNGEE. This CDR3 spans 13 amino acids. The CDR3 loop reads CASSVSPDTEAFF. In DNA, the CDR3 is TGTGCCAGCAGCGTATCTCCGGACACTGAAGCTTTCTTT.

The chain has TRBV9 and TRBJ2-5, with TRBD2 matching 9 bases. V shed 4 bases, J shed 1 base, and the junction held 5 bases outside the gene matches. CDR3 length equals 15 residues. Germline V gene sequence: CDR1 SGDLS, CDR2 YYNGEE. CDR3 DNA: TGTGCCAGCAGCTTTAGCGGGAGTCCCCAAGAGACCCAGTACTTC. It is translated as CASSFSGSPQETQYF.

This clone was detected a few times. V usage is TRBV6-1 and J usage is TRBJ1-5; possible D gene TRBD1, 5 bases. Trimming took off 7 bases at V and 4 bases at J, with 11 bases between the two ends. In germline, CDR1 is MNHNS, CDR2 SASEGT. This CDR3 contains 13 residues. As DNA, the CDR3 is TGTGCCAGCAAGAGGGACTCGAATCAGCCCCAGCATTTT. It specifies CASKRDSNQPQHF.

This clone appeared a few times. The chain recombines TRBV6-6 with TRBJ1-5; weak D call: TRBD1 (6 bases). Germline CDR1 reads MNHNY; CDR2 reads SVGAGI (reference sequence). This CDR3 contains 14 residues. V was trimmed by 8 bases and J by 4 bases, leaving 15 bases between them. For the CDR3, the DNA is TGTGCCAGCTTTGACAGGCATTCTAATCAGCCCCAGCATTTT. Protein sequence: CASFDRHSNQPQHF.

The V and J genes are TRBV7-9 and TRBJ2-7, with D perhaps matching TRBD1 (6 bases). The V end lost 3 bases, the J end lost 3 bases, and 12 bases lay between the germline ends. CDR3 length: 14 amino acids. The germline gives CDR1 SEHNR, CDR2 FQNEAQ (reference sequence). For the CDR3, the DNA is TGTGCCAGCAGCTTCCGGGACACAATCTACGAGCAGTACTTC. This translates into CASSFRDTIYEQYF.

This clone was recorded a few times. The V gene is TRBV5-3, the J gene TRBJ2-2; 7 bases fit TRBD1. TRBV5-3 is an open reading frame, and its role is uncertain. This CDR3 is 17 amino acids long. The V segment lost 4 bases and the J segment 1 base; nucleotides outside the gene matches: 10. The CDR3 protein is CARSIPTGQENTGELFF. CDR3 coding DNA: TGTGCCAGAAGCATCCCGACAGGGCAGGAGAACACCGGGGAGCTGTTTTTT.

This chain links TRBV4-1 with TRBJ2-7; TRBD1 aligns across 9 bases. Germline V lookup: CDR1 MGHRA, CDR2 YSYEKL. CDR3 size: 14 residues. The J segment lost 5 bases and the V segment lost 3 bases, leaving 5 bases of the junction unmatched. Here the CDR3 DNA reads TGCGCCAGCAGCCAGATGGACAGGGGAAACGAGCAGTACTTC. Translation gives CASSQMDRGNEQYF.

This chain links TRBV11-2 with TRBJ2-3, with D perhaps matching TRBD1 (5 bases). The CDR3 totals 16 residues. CDR1 SGHAT and CDR2 FQNNGV come from the germline V gene. V gave up 1 base and J gave up 0 bases, with 11 bases separating them. This CDR3 reads CASSLVSRASTDTQYF. For the CDR3, the DNA is TGTGCCAGCAGCTTAGTGTCCAGGGCTAGCACAGATACGCAGTATTTT.